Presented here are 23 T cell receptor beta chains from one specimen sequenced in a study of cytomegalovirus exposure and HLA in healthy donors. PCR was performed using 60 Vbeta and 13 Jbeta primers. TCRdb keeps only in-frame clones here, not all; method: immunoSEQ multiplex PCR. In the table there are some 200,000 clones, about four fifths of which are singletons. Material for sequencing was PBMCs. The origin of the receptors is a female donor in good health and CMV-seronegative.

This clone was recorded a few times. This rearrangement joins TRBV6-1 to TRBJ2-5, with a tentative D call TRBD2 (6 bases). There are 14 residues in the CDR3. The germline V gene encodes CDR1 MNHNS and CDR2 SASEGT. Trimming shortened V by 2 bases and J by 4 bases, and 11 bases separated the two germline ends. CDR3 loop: CASSERWRGETQYF. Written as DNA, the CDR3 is TGTGCCAGCAGTGAACGGTGGAGGGGAGAGACCCAGTACTTC.

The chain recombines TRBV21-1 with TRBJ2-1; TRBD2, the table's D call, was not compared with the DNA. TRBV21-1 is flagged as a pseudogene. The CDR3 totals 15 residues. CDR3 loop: CASSKELATYNEQFF. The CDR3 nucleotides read TGTGCCAGCAGCAAAGAACTAGCGACCTACAATGAGCAGTTCTTC.

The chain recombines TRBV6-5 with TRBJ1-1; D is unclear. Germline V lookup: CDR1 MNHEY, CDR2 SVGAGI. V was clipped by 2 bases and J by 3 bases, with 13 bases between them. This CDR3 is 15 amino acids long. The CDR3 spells CASSYTPLRDTEAFF. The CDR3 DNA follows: TGTGCCAGCAGTTACACCCCCTTGAGGGACACTGAAGCTTTCTTT.

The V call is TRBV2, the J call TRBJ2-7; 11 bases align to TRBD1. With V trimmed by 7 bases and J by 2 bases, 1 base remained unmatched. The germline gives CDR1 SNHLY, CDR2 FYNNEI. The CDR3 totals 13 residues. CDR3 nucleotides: TGTGCCAGCACGGGACAGGGGGCCTACGAGCAGTACTTC. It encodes CASTGQGAYEQYF.

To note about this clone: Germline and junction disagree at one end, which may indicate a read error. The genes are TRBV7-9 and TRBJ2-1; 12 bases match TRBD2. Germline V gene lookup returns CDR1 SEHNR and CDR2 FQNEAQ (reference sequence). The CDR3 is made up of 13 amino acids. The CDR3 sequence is CSSWTSGTDEQFF. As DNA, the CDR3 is TGTTCCAGCTGGACTAGCGGGACCGATGAGCAGTTCTTC.

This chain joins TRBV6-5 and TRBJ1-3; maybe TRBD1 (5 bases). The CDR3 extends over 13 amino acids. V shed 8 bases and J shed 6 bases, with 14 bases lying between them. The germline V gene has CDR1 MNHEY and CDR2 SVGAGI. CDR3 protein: CASGRGGINTIYF. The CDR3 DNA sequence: TGTGCCAGCGGAAGGGGAGGAATAAACACCATATATTTT.

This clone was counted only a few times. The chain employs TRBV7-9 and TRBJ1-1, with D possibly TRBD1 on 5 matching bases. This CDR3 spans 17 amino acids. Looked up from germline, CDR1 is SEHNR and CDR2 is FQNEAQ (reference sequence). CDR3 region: CSVTREGMAGTNTEAFF. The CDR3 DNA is TGTTCCGTAACCAGGGAGGGGATGGCAGGGACGAACACTGAAGCTTTCTTT.

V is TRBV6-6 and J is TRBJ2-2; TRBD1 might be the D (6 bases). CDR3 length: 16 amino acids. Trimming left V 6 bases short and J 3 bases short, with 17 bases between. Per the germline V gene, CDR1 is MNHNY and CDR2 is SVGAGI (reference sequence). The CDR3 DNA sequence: TGTGCCAGCAGCCAAGCTCAGGGGATGGACACCGGGGAGCTGTTTTTT. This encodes CASSQAQGMDTGELFF.

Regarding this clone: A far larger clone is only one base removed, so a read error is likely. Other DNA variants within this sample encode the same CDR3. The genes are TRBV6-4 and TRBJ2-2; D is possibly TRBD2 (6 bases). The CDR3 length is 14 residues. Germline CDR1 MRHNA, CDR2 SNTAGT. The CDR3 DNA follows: TGTGCCAGCAGAGCCGGGACTGACACCGGGGAACTGTTTTTT. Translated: CASRAGTDTGELFF.

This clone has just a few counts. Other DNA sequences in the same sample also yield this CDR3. CDR3 in DNA: TGCGCCAGCAGCCCACCCCGGGACAGCTACAATGAGCAGTTCTTC. This gives the protein CASSPPRDSYNEQFF. The chain combines TRBV5-1 with TRBJ2-1; 7 bases fit TRBD1. Germline values: CDR1 SGHRS, CDR2 YFSETQ. With 4 bases clipped from V and 3 bases from J, the junction kept 7 bases outside the gene matches. This CDR3 contains 15 residues.

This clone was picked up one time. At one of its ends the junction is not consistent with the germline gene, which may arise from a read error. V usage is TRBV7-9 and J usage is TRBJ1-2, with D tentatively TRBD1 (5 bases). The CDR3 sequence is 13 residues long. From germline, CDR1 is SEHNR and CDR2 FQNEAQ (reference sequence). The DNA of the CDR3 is TGTTCCAGCAGCTTACTGACAGATTATGGCTACACCTTC. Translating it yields CSSSLLTDYGYTF.

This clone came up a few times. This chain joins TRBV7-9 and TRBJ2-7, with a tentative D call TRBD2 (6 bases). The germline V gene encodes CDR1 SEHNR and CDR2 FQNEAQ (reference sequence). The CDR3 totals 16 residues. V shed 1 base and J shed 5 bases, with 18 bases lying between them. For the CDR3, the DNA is TGTGCCAGCAGCTTAGGTTTTGGCCCGGGGGACCACGAGCAGTACTTC. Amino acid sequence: CASSLGFGPGDHEQYF.

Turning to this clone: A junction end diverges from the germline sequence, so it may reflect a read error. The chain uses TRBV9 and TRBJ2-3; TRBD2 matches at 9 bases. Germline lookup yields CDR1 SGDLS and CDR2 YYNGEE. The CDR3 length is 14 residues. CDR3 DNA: TGTGCCAGCAGTGTAGCGGGAGTTACAGATACGCAGTATTTT. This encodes CASSVAGVTDTQYF.

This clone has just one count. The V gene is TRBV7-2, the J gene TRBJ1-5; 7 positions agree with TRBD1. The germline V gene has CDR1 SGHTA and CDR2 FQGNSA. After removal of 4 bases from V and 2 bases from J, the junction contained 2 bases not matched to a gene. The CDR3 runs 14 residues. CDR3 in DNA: TGTGCCAGCAGCTCGACAGGGCGCAATCAGCCCCAGCATTTT. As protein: CASSSTGRNQPQHF.

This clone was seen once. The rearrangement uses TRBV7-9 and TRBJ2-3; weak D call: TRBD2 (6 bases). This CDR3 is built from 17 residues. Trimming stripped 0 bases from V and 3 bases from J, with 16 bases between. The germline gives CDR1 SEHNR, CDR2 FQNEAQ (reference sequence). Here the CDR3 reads CASSLAWRDSLTDTQYF. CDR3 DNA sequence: TGTGCCAGCAGCTTAGCATGGAGGGACTCCCTTACAGATACGCAGTATTTT.

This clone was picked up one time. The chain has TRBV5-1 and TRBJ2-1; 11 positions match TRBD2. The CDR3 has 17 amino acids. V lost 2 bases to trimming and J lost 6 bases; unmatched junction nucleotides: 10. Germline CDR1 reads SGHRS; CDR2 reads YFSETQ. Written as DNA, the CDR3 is TGCGCCAGCAGCTTAGTAGCGGGGGGGTATGTGGGCAATGAGCAGTTCTTC. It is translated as CASSLVAGGYVGNEQFF.

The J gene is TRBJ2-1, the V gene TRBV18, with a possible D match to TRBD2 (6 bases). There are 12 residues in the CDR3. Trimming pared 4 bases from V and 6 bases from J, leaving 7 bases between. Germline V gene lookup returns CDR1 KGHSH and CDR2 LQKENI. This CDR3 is CASSLTSNEQFF. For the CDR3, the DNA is TGTGCCAGCTCACTGACTAGCAATGAGCAGTTCTTC. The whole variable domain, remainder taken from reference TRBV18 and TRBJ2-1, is NAGVMQNPRHLVRRRGQEARLRCSPMKGHSHVYWYRQLPEEGLKFMVYLQKENIIDESGMPKERFSAEFPKEGPSILRIQQVVRGDSAAYFCASSLTSNEQFFGPGTRLTVL.

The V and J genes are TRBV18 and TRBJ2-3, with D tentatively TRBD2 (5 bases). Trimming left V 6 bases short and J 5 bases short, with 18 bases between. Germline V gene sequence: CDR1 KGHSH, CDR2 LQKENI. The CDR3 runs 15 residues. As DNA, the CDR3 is TGTGCCAGCTCCGCCGTCGAGGGTGCGGAAGATACGCAGTATTTT. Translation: CASSAVEGAEDTQYF.

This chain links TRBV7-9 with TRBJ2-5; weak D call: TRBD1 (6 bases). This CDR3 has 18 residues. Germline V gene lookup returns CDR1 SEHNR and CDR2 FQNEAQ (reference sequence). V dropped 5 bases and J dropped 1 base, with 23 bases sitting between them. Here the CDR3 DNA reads TGTGCCAGCAGCCCCCGAGGGCAGGGGATACCTCCCCAAGAGACCCAGTACTTC. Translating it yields CASSPRGQGIPPQETQYF.

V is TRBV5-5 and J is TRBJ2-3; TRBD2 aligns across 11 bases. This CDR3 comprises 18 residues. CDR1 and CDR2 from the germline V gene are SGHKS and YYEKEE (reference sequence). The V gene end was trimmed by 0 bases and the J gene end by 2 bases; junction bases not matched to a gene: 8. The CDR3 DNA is TGTGCCAGCAGCTTGGGACCTACTAGCGGGAGTGACACAGATACGCAGTATTTT. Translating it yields CASSLGPTSGSDTDTQYF. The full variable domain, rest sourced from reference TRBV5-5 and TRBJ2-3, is DAGVTQSPTHLIKTRGQQVTLRCSPISGHKSVSWYQQVLGQGPQFIFQYYEKEERGRGNFPDRFSARQFPNYSSELNVNALLLGDSALYLCASSLGPTSGSDTDTQYFGPGTRLTVL.

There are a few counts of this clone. Here the CDR3 DNA reads TGTGCCAGCAGTTTATTAGGGGGTGGTAATCAGCCCCAGCATTTT. This codes for CASSLLGGGNQPQHF. The genes are TRBV27 and TRBJ1-5; weak D call: TRBD1 (6 bases). The V end was cut by 1 base, the J end by 4 bases, with 11 bases between. Looked up from germline, CDR1 is MNHEY and CDR2 is SMNVEV (reference sequence). This CDR3 has 15 residues.

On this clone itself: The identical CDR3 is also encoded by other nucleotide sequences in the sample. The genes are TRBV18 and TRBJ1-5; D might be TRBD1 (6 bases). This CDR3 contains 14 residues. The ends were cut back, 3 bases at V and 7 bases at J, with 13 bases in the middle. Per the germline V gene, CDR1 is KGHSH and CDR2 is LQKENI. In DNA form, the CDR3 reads TGTGCCAGCTCACCGGGGGGGCGGAACCAGCCCCAGCATTTT. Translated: CASSPGGRNQPQHF.

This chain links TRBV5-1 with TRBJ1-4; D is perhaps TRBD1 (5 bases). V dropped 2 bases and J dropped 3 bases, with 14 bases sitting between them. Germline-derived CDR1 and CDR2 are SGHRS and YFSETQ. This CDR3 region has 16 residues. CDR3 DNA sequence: TGCGCCAGCAGCTTATATGACAGCCAGGCTAATGAAAAACTGTTTTTT. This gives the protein CASSLYDSQANEKLFF.